This T cell receptor beta chain stems from a study of cytotoxic CD8 clonotypes in ibrutinib-treated CLL. Study at large: Among patients, around 25 responded partially and 2 completely; roughly 15 then stayed remitted and some 12 progressed after median 68 months. Response samples were drawn at a median of roughly 13 months of treatment, range 6 to 36.

TCR beta library input comprised roughly 2 micrograms of genomic DNA from cryopreserved PBMCs. Germline lookup yields CDR1 MNHEY and CDR2 SVGAGI. The length of the CDR3 is 15 residues. With 8 bases removed from V and 0 bases from J, the gap between germline ends came to 14 bases. In this sample, this clone turned up a few times. Its specificity is unknown. The study, taken as a whole, reports: In comparison with age-matched healthy donors, baseline clonality was higher and tracked circulating CD8+ T-cell counts.

Assay used: immunoSEQ multiplex PCR; TCRdb lists only in-frame clones, some missing. The table has about 310,000 clones, just under 80% seen once. This chain links TRBV6-5 with TRBJ1-5; maybe TRBD1 (5 bases). The sequence came from a human donor with chronic lymphocytic leukemia. The sample was PBMCs, taken before ibrutinib treatment. CDR3 DNA sequence: TGTGCCAGCCTGTTGACAGCCGATAGCAATCAGCCCCAGCATTTT. Its translation is CASLLTADSNQPQHF.